The 21 T cell receptor beta chains reported below all come from one sample, sequenced in a study of molecular identifiers for immune sequencing clone quantification. MiXCR was run by TCRdb on the PCR reads, yielding one entry per CDR3 protein. In the table there are 85,000 to 130,000 distinct CDR3 sequences, roughly 38% of which are singletons. The sample consisted of naive CD8+ T cells from blood, with Jurkat cell RNA spiked in. The sample's subset: FACS-sorted CD8+CD4-CCR7+CD45RA+ naive T cells. These receptors were collected from a human donor in good health. Some libraries in this study had Jurkat cell RNA spiked in.

To note about this clonotype: At one end the junction does not follow the germline gene, possibly because of a read error. The chain has TRBV3-1 and TRBJ2-2, with D perhaps being TRBD1 or TRBD2 (5 bases each). Germline CDR1 reads LGHDT; CDR2 reads YNNKEL (reference sequence). The length of the CDR3 is 15 residues. CDR3 loop: CASSRVWGRSGELFF. The CDR3 DNA follows: TGTGCCAGCAGCCGAGTGTGGGGACGGTCCGGGGAACTGTTTTTT.

The chain carries TRBV11-2 and TRBJ2-3, with TRBD1 as a possible D gene (6 bases). CDR3 length equals 15 residues. Germline V CDR1 and CDR2: SGHAT, FQNNGV. V lost 5 bases to trimming and J lost 0 bases, with 12 bases between them. CDR3 residues: CASSLDSVSTDTQYF. CDR3 coding DNA: TGTGCCAGCAGCCTGGACAGCGTGAGCACAGATACGCAGTATTTT.

This clonotype was counted ten times or more. The J gene is TRBJ1-2, the V gene TRBV12-3 or TRBV12-4; the D gene is possibly TRBD1 (5 bases). Trimming pared 5 bases from V and 2 bases from J, leaving 6 bases between. The CDR3 contains 12 residues. CDR3 sequence reads: CASSTGNYGYTF. In DNA form, the CDR3 reads TGTGCCAGCAGTACAGGAAACTATGGCTACACCTTC.

Only a few counts were recorded for this clonotype. The chain uses TRBV27 and TRBJ2-3, with a tentative D call TRBD1 (5 bases). The CDR3 has 17 residues. V gave up 5 bases and J gave up 2 bases, with 20 bases separating them. CDR1 and CDR2 (germline): MNHEY, SMNVEV (reference sequence). The CDR3 is CASSPLSYRGTTDTQYF. CDR3 coding DNA: TGTGCCAGCAGTCCCCTCTCGTATAGGGGAACCACAGATACGCAGTATTTT.

The gene calls are TRBV7-6 and TRBJ2-3, with 10 positions matching TRBD2. With V trimmed by 4 bases and J by 2 bases, 6 bases remained unmatched. The germline gives CDR1 SGHVS, CDR2 FNYEAQ. The CDR3 is 16 amino acids. In DNA, the CDR3 is TGTGCCAGCAGCTATTTAGCGGGAGGAACCACAGATACGCAGTATTTT. It codes for CASSYLAGGTTDTQYF.

This clonotype has only a few counts. The gene calls are TRBV12-3 or TRBV12-4 and TRBJ2-3, with D uncertain. CDR3 length: 16 residues. V was cut by 8 bases and J by 2 bases, with 20 bases left in between. This chain's CDR3 is CASHLAAAPPTDTQYF. The CDR3, as DNA: TGTGCCAGCCACCTTGCGGCAGCACCACCCACAGATACGCAGTATTTT.

CDR3 sequence (DNA): TGTGCCAGCAGTTGCAAGCCAGGGCGCTACGAGCAGTACTTC. Translating gives CASSCKPGRYEQYF. The chain carries TRBV27 and TRBJ2-7; a possible D gene is TRBD1 (5 bases). The CDR3 runs to 14 residues. Trimming took 4 bases from V and 3 from J, leaving 13 bases between them. Germline loops: CDR1 MNHEY, CDR2 SMNVEV (reference sequence).

This clonotype was detected many times. This rearrangement joins TRBV2 to TRBJ2-3; a possible D gene is TRBD1 (6 bases). Trimming stripped 0 bases from V and 3 bases from J, with 10 bases between. Germline assignment: CDR1 SNHLY and CDR2 FYNNEI. This CDR3 is 15 amino acids long. For the CDR3, the DNA is TGTGCCAGCAGTGAAGCGGTACAGGGAACAGATACGCAGTATTTT. Its translation is CASSEAVQGTDTQYF.

The table lists this clonotype with many counts. The V and J genes are TRBV6-5 and TRBJ2-3; perhaps TRBD2 as D (6 bases). V lost 6 bases, J lost 0 bases, and 13 bases lay in between. The length of the CDR3 is 15 residues. CDR1 MNHEY and CDR2 SVGAGI come from the germline V gene. This CDR3 reads CASSSPGLSTDTQYF. Here the CDR3 DNA reads TGTGCCAGCAGCTCGCCGGGACTGAGCACAGATACGCAGTATTTT.

A remark on this clonotype: Here the CDR3 omits its conserved ending phenylalanine or tryptophan, so a read error is the likely source. V gene TRBV28 combines with J gene TRBJ1-1; TRBD1 is a possible D gene (6 bases). CDR3 length: 11 residues. Germline V lookup: CDR1 MDHEN, CDR2 SYDVKM. V lost 1 base to trimming and J lost 11 bases, with 8 bases between them. The CDR3 sequence: CASSLSGVAFY. Here the CDR3 DNA reads TGTGCCAGCAGTTTATCAGGGGTTGCTTTCTAT.

The chain links TRBV6-2 or TRBV6-3 to TRBJ1-2, with D uncertain. The V end was cut by 6 bases, the J end by 7 bases, with 18 bases between. This CDR3 region has 14 residues. Per germline, CDR1 MNHEY and CDR2 SVGEGT. The CDR3 here is CASSTDSGKSGYTF. CDR3 DNA: TGTGCCAGCAGCACGGACTCTGGAAAGAGTGGCTACACCTTC.

This rearrangement joins TRBV19 to TRBJ2-7; 9 nucleotides match TRBD1. The germline V gene has CDR1 LNHDA and CDR2 SQIVND (reference sequence). Losses at the gene ends were 3 bases for V and 2 bases for J; bases not matched to a gene: 11. The CDR3 runs 17 residues. The CDR3 sequence is CASSILQGQGPAYEQYF. Written as DNA, the CDR3 is TGTGCCAGTAGTATCCTCCAAGGACAGGGGCCTGCCTACGAGCAGTACTTC. Full variable domain (missing parts from reference TRBV19 and TRBJ2-7): DGGITQSPKYLFRKEGQNVTLSCEQNLNHDAMYWYRQDPGQGLRLIYYSQIVNDFQKGDIAEGYSVSREKKESFPLTVTSAQKNPTAFYLCASSILQGQGPAYEQYFGPGTRLTVT.

This chain links TRBV12-3 or TRBV12-4 with TRBJ2-1, with 7 bases that match TRBD2. V shed 7 bases, J shed 8 bases, and the junction held 11 bases outside the gene matches. CDR3 length equals 14 residues. The CDR3 DNA sequence: TGTGCCAGCACCCTGGCGGGAGTTGGAGATGAGCAGTTCTTC. It codes for CASTLAGVGDEQFF.

This clonotype was counted only a few times. This chain uses TRBV5-6 with TRBJ1-3; 7 bases are shared with TRBD1. J gave up 2 bases and V 2 bases, and 1 base lay outside the gene matches. The V gene's germline CDR1 is SGHDT and CDR2 YYEEEE. This CDR3 has 14 amino acids. CDR3 nucleotide sequence: TGTGCCAGCAGCTTAGGACAGGCTGGAAACACCATATATTTT. Translated: CASSLGQAGNTIYF.

The V gene is TRBV23-1, the J gene TRBJ2-5; no definite D call. TRBV23-1 is labeled an ORF, and its function is uncertain. The CDR3 runs 12 residues. V gave up 5 bases and J gave up 5 bases, with 9 bases separating them. The CDR3 bases are TGCGCCAGCAGTAAAGGGATGGAGACCCAGTACTTC. The encoded protein is CASSKGMETQYF.

The chain links TRBV27 to TRBJ2-2; TRBD1 aligns across 8 bases. There are 17 residues in the CDR3. Germline values: CDR1 MNHEY, CDR2 SMNVEV (reference sequence). The V segment lost 5 bases and the J segment 3 bases; nucleotides outside the gene matches: 11. This CDR3 is CASSAPGQGADTGELFF. As DNA, the CDR3 is TGTGCCAGCAGTGCCCCGGGGCAGGGGGCTGACACCGGGGAGCTGTTTTTT.

This clonotype appeared many times. The chain recombines TRBV25-1 with TRBJ2-5, with D possibly being TRBD1 (6 bases). The length of the CDR3 is 14 residues. The germline V gene has CDR1 MGHDK and CDR2 SYGVNS. The V end lost 2 bases, the J end lost 3 bases, and 10 bases lay between the germline ends. CDR3 in amino acids: CASSERGSEETQYF. The CDR3 DNA sequence: TGTGCCAGCAGTGAAAGGGGGTCCGAAGAGACCCAGTACTTC.

This clonotype came up a few times. V gene TRBV4-3 combines with J gene TRBJ2-5; 8 bases match TRBD2. CDR1 is LGHNA and CDR2 is YSLEER in the germline V gene. V shed 1 base and J 2 bases; nucleotides not matched to a gene: 0. This CDR3 spans 14 amino acids. The DNA of the CDR3 is TGCGCCAGCAGCCAAGGACTAGCGCAAGAGACCCAGTACTTC. Amino acids: CASSQGLAQETQYF.

The CDR3 sequence is CASSYSSGSPYEQYF. DNA of the CDR3: TGTGCCAGCAGTTACTCGTCCGGGAGCCCCTACGAGCAGTACTTC. J is TRBJ2-7 and V is TRBV6-2 or TRBV6-3; D may be TRBD2 (6 bases). V was pared by 0 bases and J by 2 bases, with 11 bases between. The CDR3 is made up of 15 amino acids. CDR1 is MNHEY, CDR2 SVGEGT, per germline.

This clonotype was picked up many times. The J gene is TRBJ2-7, the V gene TRBV5-4; D is unresolved. CDR1 SGHNT and CDR2 YYREEE come from the germline V gene (reference sequence). The CDR3 has 12 amino acids. V was clipped by 4 bases and J by 6 bases, with 11 bases between them. The CDR3 spells CASSPPVGEQYF. Written as DNA, the CDR3 is TGTGCCAGCAGCCCACCGGTCGGCGAGCAGTACTTC.

A note on this clonotype: The junction does not match germline at one end; this may be a read error. This rearrangement joins TRBV29-1 to TRBJ2-5; TRBD2 matches 8 bases. Germline values: CDR1 SQVTM, CDR2 ANQGSEA. This CDR3 contains 15 residues. CDR3 in DNA: TGCAGCGTTGAGATTAGCGGGAACCTTCCAGAGCCCCAGTACTTC. Protein sequence: CSVEISGNLPEPQYF.